The rows below give T cell receptor beta chains drawn from one sample of a study of control samples from healthy donors and cancer patients. Generated by immunoSEQ multiplex PCR, the TCRdb table keeps only in-frame clones and is missing some. The table lists around 99,000 clones, around 88% of them singletons, with around 17% in the top ten. The sequencing sample was made of blood. The receptors derive from a woman between 50 and 59 years old in good health. CDR3s include the opening cysteine and the closing phenylalanine or tryptophan. A D gene is named only where the DNA matches it firmly. Rows may omit the clone size; those that give it use once, few, many or a size class.

clone size: .
V gene: TRBV5-1
J gene: TRBJ1-3
D gene: .
CDR3 DNA: TGCGCCAGCAGCTTGGCTTCGGATGCAGGGACTCGCTCTGGAAACACCATATATTTT
CDR3 protein: CASSLASDAGTRSGNTIYF

clone size: .
V gene: TRBV6-6
J gene: TRBJ1-6
D gene: TRBD1
CDR3 DNA: TGTGCCAGCAGCTACGACAGGGGCATCCACTTT
CDR3 protein: CASSYDRGIHF

clone size: .
V gene: TRBV30
J gene: TRBJ2-7
D gene: TRBD2
CDR3 DNA: TGTGCCTGGAGTTACGGGACTAGCGGGGAAGACGAGCAGTACTTC
CDR3 protein: CAWSYGTSGEDEQYF

clone size: .
V gene: TRBV3-1/TRBV3-2
J gene: TRBJ2-1
D gene: TRBD2
CDR3 DNA: TGTGCCAGCACCCCACTAGCGGGGAGAGGCAATGAGCAGTTCTTC
CDR3 protein: CASTPLAGRGNEQFF

clone size: few
V gene: TRBV7-2
J gene: TRBJ2-1
D gene: .
CDR3 DNA: TGTGCCAGTTCCAAATCGGGGGTTGAGCAGTTCTTC
CDR3 protein: CASSKSGVEQFF

clone size: .
V gene: TRBV7-8
J gene: TRBJ2-1
D gene: TRBD2
CDR3 DNA: TGTGCCAGCAGCCGCTCCCTAGCGGTTAACAATGAGCAGTTCTTC
CDR3 protein: CASSRSLAVNNEQFF

clone size: .
V gene: TRBV2
J gene: TRBJ2-5
D gene: .
CDR3 DNA: TGTGCCAGCGAGCTACGGGCAACTCGAGGAGAGACCCAGTACTTC
CDR3 protein: CASELRATRGETQYF

clone size: .
V gene: TRBV7-9
J gene: TRBJ1-2
D gene: TRBD1
CDR3 DNA: TGTGCCAGCAGCCTAGGGACAGGCTTTGACTATGGCTACACCTTC
CDR3 protein: CASSLGTGFDYGYTF

clone size: .
V gene: TRBV5-1
J gene: TRBJ1-1
D gene: .
CDR3 DNA: TGCGCCAGCAGCTTGGAAAGGCACACTGAAGCTTTCTTT
CDR3 protein: CASSLERHTEAFF

clone size: .
V gene: TRBV12-5
J gene: TRBJ2-1
D gene: TRBD2
CDR3 DNA: TGTGCTAGTGCCCCGCCGGGACTAGCGGGAGCAGAGAACACGAATGAGCAGTTCTTC
CDR3 protein: CASAPPGLAGAENTNEQFF

clone size: .
V gene: TRBV18
J gene: TRBJ2-2
D gene: TRBD1
CDR3 DNA: TGTGCCAGCTCCCAAGGACAGGGGGGCGTCGGGGAGCTGTTTTTT
CDR3 protein: CASSQGQGGVGELFF

clone size: .
V gene: TRBV30
J gene: TRBJ1-5
D gene: .
CDR3 DNA: TGTGCCTGGAGTCCGGGGAATAAAGGCAATCAGCCCCAGCATTTT
CDR3 protein: CAWSPGNKGNQPQHF

clone size: .
V gene: TRBV5-6
J gene: TRBJ2-5
D gene: .
CDR3 DNA: TGTGCCAGCAGCTTGGCCCCAGCACGATCAGAGACCCAGTACTTC
CDR3 protein: CASSLAPARSETQYF

clone size: .
V gene: TRBV29-1
J gene: TRBJ1-1
D gene: .
CDR3 DNA: TGCAGCGTTATCAACTACTCCCCTGAAGCTTTCTTT
CDR3 protein: CSVINYSPEAFF

clone size: .
V gene: TRBV30
J gene: TRBJ2-2
D gene: .
CDR3 DNA: TGTGCCTGGAGTGTGATAGGGCGCACCGGGGAGCTGTTTTTT
CDR3 protein: CAWSVIGRTGELFF

clone size: .
V gene: TRBV5-1
J gene: TRBJ1-1
D gene: .
CDR3 DNA: TGCGCCAGCAGCTTGATGGGAGGCACTGAAGCTTTCTTT
CDR3 protein: CASSLMGGTEAFF

clone size: .
V gene: TRBV9
J gene: TRBJ2-2
D gene: TRBD1
CDR3 DNA: TGTGCCAGCAGCGTAGCTTCCTTGGGACAGGGGAACACCGGGGAGCTGTTTTTT
CDR3 protein: CASSVASLGQGNTGELFF

clone size: .
V gene: TRBV14
J gene: TRBJ2-5
D gene: TRBD2
CDR3 DNA: TGTGCCAGCAGCCAAGGACTAGCGGGAATAACCGGGGAGACCCAGTACTTC
CDR3 protein: CASSQGLAGITGETQYF

clone size: .
V gene: TRBV7-9
J gene: TRBJ2-1
D gene: TRBD2
CDR3 DNA: TGTGCCAGCAGTCAACACGGCGGGGGCTCCTACAATGAGCAGTTCTTC
CDR3 protein: CASSQHGGGSYNEQFF

clone size: .
V gene: TRBV10-3
J gene: TRBJ2-3
D gene: TRBD1
CDR3 DNA: TGTGCCATCAGTGAGGGGACAGGGATTCCCACAGATACGCAGTATTTT
CDR3 protein: CAISEGTGIPTDTQYF

clone size: .
V gene: TRBV4-3
J gene: TRBJ1-5
D gene: .
CDR3 DNA: TGCGCCAGCAGCCAAGAGGAGGGGAGCGGTCAGCCCCAGCATTTT
CDR3 protein: CASSQEEGSGQPQHF

clone size: .
V gene: TRBV15
J gene: TRBJ1-1
D gene: .
CDR3 DNA: TGTGCCACCAGCCGATATGGTATCGCTGAAGCTTTCTTT
CDR3 protein: CATSRYGIAEAFF

clone size: .
V gene: TRBV5-4
J gene: TRBJ2-7
D gene: TRBD1
CDR3 DNA: TGTGCCAGCAGTTTTGACAGGGGCAACGAGCAGTACTTC
CDR3 protein: CASSFDRGNEQYF

clone size: .
V gene: TRBV10-2
J gene: TRBJ2-7
D gene: TRBD2
CDR3 DNA: TGCGCCAGCAGTGTACTAGCGGGGGCAACCTACGAGCAGTACTTC
CDR3 protein: CASSVLAGATYEQYF

clone size: .
V gene: TRBV9
J gene: TRBJ2-5
D gene: .
CDR3 DNA: TGTGCCAGCAGCCCCAGCTCCGGGGGCCTGGAGACCCAGTACTTC
CDR3 protein: CASSPSSGGLETQYF

clone size: .
V gene: TRBV7-3
J gene: TRBJ1-1
D gene: .
CDR3 DNA: TGTGCCAGCAGCTTCCAAGATGGTGAAGCTTTCTTT
CDR3 protein: CASSFQDGEAFF

clone size: .
V gene: TRBV27
J gene: TRBJ2-2
D gene: TRBD2
CDR3 DNA: TGTGCCAGCACCTTAGCGGGAGGGCATTCCGGGGAGCTGTTTTTT
CDR3 protein: CASTLAGGHSGELFF

clone size: .
V gene: TRBV7-9
J gene: TRBJ2-1
D gene: .
CDR3 DNA: TGTGCCAGCAGCACCAGAACCGGGACAACCTACAATGAGCAGTTCTTC
CDR3 protein: CASSTRTGTTYNEQFF

clone size: .
V gene: TRBV7-3
J gene: TRBJ1-1
D gene: .
CDR3 DNA: TGTGCCAGCAGCTTGCAGGGGTACACTGAAGCTTTCTTT
CDR3 protein: CASSLQGYTEAFF

clone size: few
V gene: TRBV24-1
J gene: TRBJ2-1
D gene: TRBD1
CDR3 DNA: TGTGCCACCAGTGACTATACGGGACAGGGGATTGGGGATGAGCAGTTCTTC
CDR3 protein: CATSDYTGQGIGDEQFF

clone size: .
V gene: TRBV20-1
J gene: TRBJ2-1
D gene: .
CDR3 DNA: TGCAGTGCTGGCCCGGTCCTGTTTAGTGTCTTC
CDR3 protein: CSAGPVLFSVF

clone size: .
V gene: TRBV6-2/TRBV6-3
J gene: TRBJ2-4
D gene: .
CDR3 DNA: TGTGCCAGCAGTTACGGGGAGGGGGGGAGTCGGCACTTC
CDR3 protein: CASSYGEGGSRHF

clone size: .
V gene: TRBV4-1
J gene: TRBJ1-5
D gene: .
CDR3 DNA: TGCGCCAGCAGCCAAGCTCCAGGGGCCAATCAGCCCCAGCATTTT
CDR3 protein: CASSQAPGANQPQHF